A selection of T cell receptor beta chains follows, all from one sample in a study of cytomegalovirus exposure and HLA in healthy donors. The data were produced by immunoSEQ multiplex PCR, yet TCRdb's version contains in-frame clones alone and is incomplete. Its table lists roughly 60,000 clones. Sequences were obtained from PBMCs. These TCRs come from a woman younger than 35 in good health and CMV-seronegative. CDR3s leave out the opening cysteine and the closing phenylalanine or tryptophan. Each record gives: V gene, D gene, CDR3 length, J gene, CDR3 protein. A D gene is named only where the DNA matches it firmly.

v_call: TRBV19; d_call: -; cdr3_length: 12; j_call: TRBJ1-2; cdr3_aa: ASSFRPRQAGYT
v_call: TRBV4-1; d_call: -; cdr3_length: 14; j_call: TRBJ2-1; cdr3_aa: ASSPIQRNSGNEQF
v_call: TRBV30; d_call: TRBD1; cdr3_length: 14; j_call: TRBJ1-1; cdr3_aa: AWSVVPGQGGTEAF
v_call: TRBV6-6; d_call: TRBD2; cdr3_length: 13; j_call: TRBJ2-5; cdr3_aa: ASSNWRLAVETQY
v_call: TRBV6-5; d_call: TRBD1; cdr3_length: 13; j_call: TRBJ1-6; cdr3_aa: ASSAPSEGASPLH
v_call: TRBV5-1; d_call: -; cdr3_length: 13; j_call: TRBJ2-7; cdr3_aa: ASSLASTGQGEQY
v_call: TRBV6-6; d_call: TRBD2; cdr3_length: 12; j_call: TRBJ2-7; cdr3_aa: ASSPTSGAYEQY
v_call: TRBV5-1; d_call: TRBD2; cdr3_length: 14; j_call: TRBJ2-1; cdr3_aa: ASSLLAGEFYNEQF
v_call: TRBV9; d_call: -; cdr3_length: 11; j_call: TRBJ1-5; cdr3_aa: ASSQFSNQPQH
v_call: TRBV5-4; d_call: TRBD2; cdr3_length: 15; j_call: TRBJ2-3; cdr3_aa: ASSPVGASGSRNTQY
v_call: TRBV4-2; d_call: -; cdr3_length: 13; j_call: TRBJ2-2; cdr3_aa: ASSRGLQSDGELF
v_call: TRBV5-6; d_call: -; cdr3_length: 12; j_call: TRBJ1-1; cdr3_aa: ASSLDHMNTEAF
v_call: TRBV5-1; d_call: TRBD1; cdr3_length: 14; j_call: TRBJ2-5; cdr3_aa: ASSPEVQGAIRTQY
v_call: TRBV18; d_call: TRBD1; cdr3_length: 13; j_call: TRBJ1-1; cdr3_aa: ASSPRQGMNTEAF
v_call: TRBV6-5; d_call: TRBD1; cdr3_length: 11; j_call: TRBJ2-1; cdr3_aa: ASTLTGQNEQF
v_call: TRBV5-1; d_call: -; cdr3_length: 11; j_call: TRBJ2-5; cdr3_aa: ASSLEVAETQY
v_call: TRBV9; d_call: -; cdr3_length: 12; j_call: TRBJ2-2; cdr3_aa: ASSVGQGDGELF
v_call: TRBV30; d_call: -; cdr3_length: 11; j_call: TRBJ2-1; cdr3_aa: AWSVHGVGEQF
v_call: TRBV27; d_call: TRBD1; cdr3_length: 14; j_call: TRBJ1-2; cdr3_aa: ASSVGQGATNYGYT
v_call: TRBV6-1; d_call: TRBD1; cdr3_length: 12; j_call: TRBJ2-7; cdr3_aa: ASSGQGALYEQY
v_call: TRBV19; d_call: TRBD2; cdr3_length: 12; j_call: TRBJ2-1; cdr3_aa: ASQTSGSIHEQF
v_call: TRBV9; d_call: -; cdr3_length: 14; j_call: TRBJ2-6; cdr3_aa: ASSVPGSGGANVLT
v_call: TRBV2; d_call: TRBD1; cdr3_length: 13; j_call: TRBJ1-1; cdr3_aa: ASTDRERQNTEAF
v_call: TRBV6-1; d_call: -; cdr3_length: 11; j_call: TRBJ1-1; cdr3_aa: ASSGYREVEAF
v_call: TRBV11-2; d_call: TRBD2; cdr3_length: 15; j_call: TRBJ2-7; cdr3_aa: ASSLGSGGLTAYEQY
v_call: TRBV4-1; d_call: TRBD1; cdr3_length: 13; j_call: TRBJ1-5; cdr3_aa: ASSQGGQGYQPQH
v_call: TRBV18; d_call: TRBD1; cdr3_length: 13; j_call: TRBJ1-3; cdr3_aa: ASSGGTGPGNTIY
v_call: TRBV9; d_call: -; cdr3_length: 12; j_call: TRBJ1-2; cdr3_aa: ASNINGGNYGYT
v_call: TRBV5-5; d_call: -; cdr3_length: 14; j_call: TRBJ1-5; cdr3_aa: ASSQGGGPSNQPQH
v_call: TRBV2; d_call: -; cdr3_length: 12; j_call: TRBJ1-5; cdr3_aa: ASSEGHMAQPQH
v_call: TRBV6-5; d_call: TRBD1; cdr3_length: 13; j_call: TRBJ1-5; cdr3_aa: ASRGTGYGNQPQH
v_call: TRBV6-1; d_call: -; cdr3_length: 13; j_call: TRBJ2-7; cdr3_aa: ASSELAGSAYEQY
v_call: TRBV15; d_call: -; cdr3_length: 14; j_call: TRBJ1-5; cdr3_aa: ATSIETPFAPRPQH
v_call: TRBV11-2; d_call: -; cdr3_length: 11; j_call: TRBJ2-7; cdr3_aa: ASRPTGAYEQY
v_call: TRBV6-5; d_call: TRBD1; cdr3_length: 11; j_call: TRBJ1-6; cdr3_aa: ASTRTGRSPLH
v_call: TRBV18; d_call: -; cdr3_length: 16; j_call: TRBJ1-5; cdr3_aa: ASSPKRPNRVGNQPQH
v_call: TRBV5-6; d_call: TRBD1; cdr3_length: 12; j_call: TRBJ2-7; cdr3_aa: ASSFQGARVEQY
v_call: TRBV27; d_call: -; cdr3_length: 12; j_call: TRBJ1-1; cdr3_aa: ASTEEGKDTEAF
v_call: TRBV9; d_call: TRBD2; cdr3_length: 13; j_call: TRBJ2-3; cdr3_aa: ASSVASGITDTQY
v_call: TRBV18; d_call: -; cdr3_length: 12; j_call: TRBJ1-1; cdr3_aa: ASSPGHMNTEAF
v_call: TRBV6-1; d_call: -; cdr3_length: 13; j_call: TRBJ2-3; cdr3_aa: ASSQLRTARDTQY